Below, 17 T cell receptor beta chains from the same sample are listed, as sequenced in a study of memory CD4+ T cells and cytomegalovirus serostatus. Profiling relied on immunoSEQ multiplex PCR, and the TCRdb table lists in-frame clones only, not all of them. The sample shows 35,000 to 45,000 clones, 70% to 80% of them seen only once. The sort gate was single viable CD3+CD4+CD8-CD45RO+ cells for memory CD4+ T cells. Source material: memory CD4+ T cells from blood. The receptors were sampled from an adult in good health and CMV-seronegative.

This clone was counted once. The chain is built from TRBV4-1 and TRBJ1-6; TRBD1 might be the D (5 bases). The CDR3 consists of 16 residues. CDR1 MGHRA and CDR2 YSYEKL come from the germline V gene. Trimming stripped 1 base from V and 12 bases from J, with 19 bases between. CDR3 sequence reads: CASSQGPAQGYGPLHF. CDR3 sequence (DNA): TGCGCCAGCAGCCAAGGCCCCGCGCAGGGTTACGGACCCCTCCACTTT.

V usage is TRBV2 and J usage is TRBJ2-5, with D perhaps TRBD2 (6 bases). The CDR3 is 15 residues long. The germline V and J ends were trimmed by 5 bases and 5 bases, with 18 bases remaining between them. The germline V gene has CDR1 SNHLY and CDR2 FYNNEI. The CDR3 region has the DNA TGTGCCAGCAGTATCGACCAGGGACTGTGGGAGACCCAGTACTTC. Translation: CASSIDQGLWETQYF.

This clone occurred a few times. The chain employs TRBV5-1 and TRBJ2-3; tentative D call: TRBD1 (6 bases). Germline V CDR1 and CDR2: SGHRS, YFSETQ. The CDR3 is 13 amino acids. The V end lost 0 bases, the J end lost 6 bases, and 8 bases lay between the germline ends. CDR3 region: CASSLDRADTQYF. For the CDR3, the DNA is TGCGCCAGCAGCTTGGACAGGGCGGATACGCAGTATTTT.

The rearrangement uses TRBV12-5 and TRBJ1-5; perhaps TRBD1 as D (5 bases). CDR3 size: 13 residues. Between the trimmed V and J ends, which lost 7 bases and 2 bases, there was a span of 9 bases. Germline lookup yields CDR1 LGHNT and CDR2 FRNRAP. CDR3 coding DNA: TGTGCTAGTGCCCCAGGGCGCAATCAGCCCCAGCATTTT. This encodes CASAPGRNQPQHF.

The rearrangement links TRBV5-6 to TRBJ2-2; no definite D call. Germline CDR1 and CDR2: SGHDT and YYEEEE. V was trimmed by 0 bases and J by 4 bases, leaving 10 bases between them. The CDR3 extends over 15 amino acids. The DNA of the CDR3 is TGTGCCAGCAGCTTGGTTTCTGGTGGCACCGGGGAGCTGTTTTTT. Its protein is CASSLVSGGTGELFF.

The CDR3 DNA reads TGTGCCAGCAGCCAAGGAGTGGACGCAGGTGAAGCTTTCTTT. Translation: CASSQGVDAGEAFF. This chain joins TRBV7-7 and TRBJ1-1, with D hard to call. The V end lost 5 bases, the J end lost 7 bases, and 17 bases lay between the germline ends. The CDR3 runs to 14 residues. Looked up from germline, CDR1 is SSHAT and CDR2 is FNYEAQ (reference sequence).

J is TRBJ2-2 and V is TRBV6-5, with a weak D call TRBD2 (6 bases). Trimming left V 7 bases short and J 6 bases short, with 15 bases between. CDR3 length: 14 amino acids. Germline CDR1 and CDR2: MNHEY and SVGAGI. CDR3 loop: CASKVRRGSGELFF. CDR3 in DNA: TGTGCCAGCAAGGTGCGCCGGGGGTCCGGGGAGCTGTTTTTT.

V usage is TRBV7-2 and J usage is TRBJ1-2, with D perhaps matching TRBD1 (6 bases). Germline-derived CDR1 and CDR2 are SGHTA and FQGNSA. The CDR3 totals 14 residues. Between the trimmed V and J ends, which lost 7 bases and 1 base, there was a span of 13 bases. The CDR3 coding sequence is TGTGCCAGCAAAGACAGGAGTTTTAACTATGGCTACACCTTC. Residues: CASKDRSFNYGYTF.

Only one count was recorded for this clone. This chain's CDR3 is CASRRDRLTGELFF. CDR3 DNA sequence: TGTGCCAGCAGAAGGGACAGGCTTACCGGGGAGCTGTTTTTT. The rearrangement joins TRBV7-3 to TRBJ2-2, with 8 bases identical to TRBD1. This CDR3 is built from 14 residues. The V and J ends lost 6 bases and 5 bases, in that order; junction bases with no gene match: 5. CDR1 and CDR2 from the germline V gene are SGHTA and FQGTGA.

The chain carries TRBV28 and TRBJ1-1; D is perhaps TRBD1 (6 bases). Germline CDR1 MDHEN, CDR2 SYDVKM. This CDR3 comprises 14 residues. Trimming removed 9 bases from V and 4 bases from J, with 18 bases in between. CDR3 nucleotide sequence: TGTGCCAGTTATAGCGGGGGGGCGGTCACTGAAGCTTTCTTT. It is translated as CASYSGGAVTEAFF.

The V gene is TRBV9, the J gene TRBJ1-2; D call uncertain. Germline values: CDR1 SGDLS, CDR2 YYNGEE. V was clipped by 4 bases and J by 3 bases, with 10 bases between them. The CDR3 extends over 13 amino acids. CDR3 residues: CASSLEGHYGYTF. In nucleotides, the CDR3 is TGTGCCAGCAGCTTGGAAGGCCACTATGGCTACACCTTC.

This clone was detected only once. CDR3 in amino acids: CASSERTGRTGYTF. In DNA form, the CDR3 reads TGTGCCAGCAGTGAACGAACAGGACGGACCGGCTACACCTTC. The chain has TRBV25-1 and TRBJ1-2; D perhaps matches TRBD1 (5 bases). Germline V gives CDR1 MGHDK, CDR2 SYGVNS. The CDR3 has 14 amino acids. Trimming stripped 2 bases from V and 8 bases from J, with 15 bases between.

This clone has a single count. The gene calls are TRBV25-1 and TRBJ2-5; no clear D. The V end lost 4 bases, the J end lost 0 bases, and 6 bases lay between the germline ends. This CDR3 region has 13 residues. Germline-derived CDR1 and CDR2 are MGHDK and SYGVNS. The CDR3 nucleotides are TGTGCCAGCAGTGTTTCCTACCAAGAGACCCAGTACTTC. It is translated as CASSVSYQETQYF. The whole variable domain, remainder taken from reference TRBV25-1 and TRBJ2-5, is EADIYQTPRYLVIGTGKKITLECSQTMGHDKMYWYQQDPGMELHLIHYSYGVNSTEKGDLSSESTVSRIRTEHFPLTLESARPSHTSQYLCASSVSYQETQYFGPGTRLLVL.

The chain employs TRBV18 and TRBJ2-2; TRBD2 agrees at 7 bases. The germline V gene encodes CDR1 KGHSH and CDR2 LQKENI. J lost 0 bases, V lost 3 bases, and 1 base had no gene match. This CDR3 has 15 residues. This CDR3 is CASSPRGANTGELFF. DNA of the CDR3: TGTGCCAGCTCACCCCGGGGGGCGAACACCGGGGAGCTGTTTTTT.

This clone was observed a single time. CDR3 in DNA: TGTGCCAGCAGCTTAGTGGAGGGGTCGGACCAGCCCCAGCATTTT. Amino acids: CASSLVEGSDQPQHF. V and J are TRBV7-9 and TRBJ1-5; weak D call: TRBD1 (5 bases). CDR3 length: 15 amino acids. From germline, CDR1 is SEHNR and CDR2 FQNEAQ (reference sequence). V shed 1 base and J shed 7 bases, with 14 bases lying between them.

This clone was seen a few times. The rearrangement joins TRBV7-8 to TRBJ2-7; D is unclear. The germline V and J ends were trimmed by 2 bases and 3 bases, with 2 bases remaining between them. Germline-derived CDR1 and CDR2 are SGHVS and FQNEAQ. This CDR3 is 11 amino acids long. CDR3 nucleotides: TGTGCCAGCAGCTTACGCTACGAGCAGTACTTC. Protein: CASSLRYEQYF.

The chain couples TRBV27 to TRBJ2-1; D may be TRBD1 (5 bases). V was shortened by 8 bases and J by 1 base, with 18 bases between the two germline ends. Germline CDR1 reads MNHEY; CDR2 reads SMNVEV (reference sequence). The CDR3 totals 16 residues. The CDR3 DNA reads as TGTGCCAGCCGCTCTACCGGCAGGGCGTCCTACAATGAGCAGTTCTTC. This sequence encodes CASRSTGRASYNEQFF.